This section outlines one T cell receptor beta chain sequence together with its context. The source of the sample is a study of shared clonotypes between healthy human individuals. In the source study's methods: Without quality scores, immunoSEQ junctional reads could not be filtered like full-length reads. The data were produced by immunoSEQ multiplex PCR, yet TCRdb's version contains in-frame clones alone and is incomplete. V, J and clone size are taken as reported in that table, and D and trimming were inferred from the DNA itself. The table lists about 2,100,000 clones, 90% to 95% of them singletons. CD45RO negativity and positive selection for CCR7 defined naive CD8 cells, a population that excluded terminally differentiated effector memory CD45RA+ cells. Donation came from healthy HIV-negative adults that had no recent acute infections or vaccinations. The clonotype comes from a man between 18 and 29 years old in good health. Some clones in this sample may be carry-over from other donors' samples. The sample consisted of naive CD8+ T cells from PBMCs.

The CDR3: CASSLTPGVSNTGELFF. CDR3 sequence (DNA): TGTGCCAGCAGCCTCACCCCCGGGGTATCGAACACCGGGGAGCTGTTTTTT. V gene TRBV27 combines with J gene TRBJ2-2; TRBD2 is a possible D gene (5 bases). V was shortened by 6 bases and J by 0 bases, with 17 bases between the two germline ends. CDR1 and CDR2 from the germline V gene are MNHEY and SMNVEV (reference sequence). The CDR3 runs to 17 residues.